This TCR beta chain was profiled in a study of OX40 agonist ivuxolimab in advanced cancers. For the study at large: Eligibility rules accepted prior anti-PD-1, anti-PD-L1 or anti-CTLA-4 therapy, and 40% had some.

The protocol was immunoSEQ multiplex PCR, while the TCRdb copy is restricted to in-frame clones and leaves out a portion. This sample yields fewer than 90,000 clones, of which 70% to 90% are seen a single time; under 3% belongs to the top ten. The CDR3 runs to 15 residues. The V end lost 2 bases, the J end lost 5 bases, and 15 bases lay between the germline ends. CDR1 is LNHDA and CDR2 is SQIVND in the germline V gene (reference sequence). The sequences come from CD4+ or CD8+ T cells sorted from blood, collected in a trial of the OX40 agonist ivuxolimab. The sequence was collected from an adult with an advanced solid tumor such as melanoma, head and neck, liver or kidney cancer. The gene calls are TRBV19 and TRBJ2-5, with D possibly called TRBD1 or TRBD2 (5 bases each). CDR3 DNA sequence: TGTGCCAGTAGTATATCCGGGACGCTCACGGAGACCCAGTACTTC. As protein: CASSISGTLTETQYF. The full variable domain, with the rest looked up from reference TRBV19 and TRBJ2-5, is DGGITQSPKYLFRKEGQNVTLSCEQNLNHDAMYWYRQDPGQGLRLIYYSQIVNDFQKGDIAEGYSVSREKKESFPLTVTSAQKNPTAFYLCASSISGTLTETQYFGPGTRLLVL.